A single sample gave rise to the 14 T cell receptor beta chains below, sequenced in a study of neurological immune-mediated disorders. Via MiXCR, TCRdb re-called the 5' RACE reads, giving one row per CDR3 protein. Found here are approximately 70,000 distinct CDR3 sequences, about 4% of them singletons; the top ten hold under 1.5%. Input material: PBMCs. The source is a man younger than 40 with multiple sclerosis.

This clonotype was seen ten or more times. This sequence joins TRBV3-1 and TRBJ1-1, with D possibly TRBD1 on 6 matching bases. CDR3 length: 14 residues. V was trimmed by 2 bases and J by 3 bases, leaving 10 bases between them. CDR1 is LGHDT and CDR2 is YNNKEL in the germline V gene (reference sequence). The CDR3 coding sequence is TGTGCCAGCAGCCAACTCACAGGGTACACTGAAGCTTTCTTT. Protein product: CASSQLTGYTEAFF.

This clonotype was counted ten times or more. This chain connects TRBV5-1 to TRBJ2-7; 9 nucleotides match TRBD1. This CDR3 contains 15 residues. CDR1 and CDR2 from the germline V gene are SGHRS and YFSETQ. Trimming removed 1 base from V and 5 bases from J; junction bases left unmatched: 7. The CDR3 protein is CASSLPQGAVDEQYF. CDR3 nucleotide sequence: TGCGCCAGCAGCTTGCCACAGGGGGCGGTCGACGAGCAGTACTTC.

This clonotype was seen repeatedly, ten times or more. The chain is built from TRBV7-9 and TRBJ2-6; 8 bases match TRBD1. The V gene's germline CDR1 is SEHNR and CDR2 FQNEAQ (reference sequence). The CDR3 spans 18 residues. Trimming at V came to 5 bases and at J to 2 bases, leaving 11 bases not matched to a gene. The CDR3 DNA follows: TGTGCCAGCAGCCCATTGACAGGGGCAAAAACTGGGGCCAACGTCCTGACTTTC. This translates into CASSPLTGAKTGANVLTF. The full variable domain, in which reference TRBV7-9 and TRBJ2-6 provide the parts outside the CDR3, is DTGVSQNPRHKITKRGQNVTFRCDPISEHNRLYWYRQTLGQGPEFLTYFQNEAQLEKSRLLSDRFSAERPKGSFSTLEIQRTEQGDSAMYLCASSPLTGAKTGANVLTFGAGSRLTVL.

Only a few counts were recorded for this clonotype. The chain couples TRBV7-6 to TRBJ2-7, with D possibly being TRBD1 or TRBD2 (6 bases each). This CDR3 contains 16 residues. The germline V gene encodes CDR1 SGHVS and CDR2 FNYEAQ. V shed 1 base and J shed 0 bases, with 13 bases lying between them. The CDR3 spells CASSLDGGRTSYEQYF. The DNA of the CDR3 is TGTGCCAGCAGCTTAGATGGGGGGCGAACCTCCTACGAGCAGTACTTC.

This clonotype was seen a handful of times. The J gene is TRBJ2-5, the V gene TRBV28; 7 nucleotides align to TRBD1. Germline V gene sequence: CDR1 MDHEN, CDR2 SYDVKM. V lost 7 bases and J lost 0; bases outside the gene matches: 5. The CDR3 has 14 residues. Here the CDR3 reads CASTLGQHQETQYF. Here the CDR3 DNA reads TGTGCCAGCACCTTGGGACAGCACCAAGAGACCCAGTACTTC.

In its sample, this clonotype was seen many times. The V call is TRBV20-1, the J call TRBJ1-2; no clear D. Trimming pared 6 bases from V and 0 bases from J, leaving 17 bases between. The CDR3 loop spans 15 amino acids. From germline, CDR1 is DFQATT and CDR2 SNEGSKA (reference sequence). The CDR3 reads CSASLRLRANYGYTF. The CDR3 bases are TGCAGTGCCTCATTAAGACTGCGAGCTAACTATGGCTACACCTTC.

This clonotype was found many times. This rearrangement joins TRBV5-1 to TRBJ1-1; D is unresolved. The CDR3 consists of 14 residues. V lost 4 bases and J lost 4, with 14 bases in between. Germline CDR1 SGHRS, CDR2 YFSETQ. The CDR3 here is CASSLVDTATEAFF. The DNA of the CDR3 is TGCGCCAGCAGCCTCGTGGATACGGCCACTGAAGCTTTCTTT.

This clonotype was observed at least ten times. The J gene is TRBJ2-1, the V gene TRBV7-2; D is unclear. Germline V lookup: CDR1 SGHTA, CDR2 FQGNSA. CDR3 length: 13 residues. V shed 5 bases and J shed 4 bases, with 9 bases lying between them. The CDR3 loop reads CASSRGEYNEQFF. The CDR3 DNA reads TGTGCCAGCAGCCGTGGGGAATACAATGAGCAGTTCTTC.

This clonotype was recorded many times. This rearrangement joins TRBV12-3 or TRBV12-4 to TRBJ1-2; D not resolved. This CDR3 has 13 amino acids. Deletions cut 6 bases from V and 4 bases from J, with 12 bases between. CDR3 in amino acids: CASSAGRAYGYTF. The CDR3 DNA reads as TGTGCCAGCAGCGCTGGGCGGGCCTATGGCTACACCTTC.

V gene TRBV5-5 combines with J gene TRBJ2-5; 11 positions match TRBD1. Trimming at V came to 4 bases and at J to 4 bases, leaving 6 bases not matched to a gene. The V gene's germline CDR1 is SGHKS and CDR2 YYEKEE (reference sequence). The CDR3 is 15 residues long. The CDR3 DNA follows: TGTGCCAGCAGCCTAAGGACAGGGGGCGCAGAGACCCAGTACTTC. Its translation: CASSLRTGGAETQYF.

The gene calls are TRBV4-1 and TRBJ1-4, with unresolved D. The CDR3 contains 15 residues. Deletions cut 1 base from V and 8 bases from J, with 14 bases between. Germline V lookup: CDR1 MGHRA, CDR2 YSYEKL. In DNA, the CDR3 is TGCGCCAGCAGCCAAGTGGAGGATTTTGGCGAAAAACTGTTTTTT. Encoded protein: CASSQVEDFGEKLFF.

This clonotype showed up many times. The rearrangement joins TRBV20-1 to TRBJ1-1, with 10 nucleotides matching TRBD1. CDR3 length: 17 amino acids. After removal of 1 base from V and 1 base from J, the junction contained 9 bases not matched to a gene. Germline V gene lookup returns CDR1 DFQATT and CDR2 SNEGSKA (reference sequence). The CDR3: CSARADRGSLPNTEAFF. The CDR3 coding sequence is TGCAGTGCTAGAGCGGACAGGGGGTCTCTCCCGAACACTGAAGCTTTCTTT.

This clonotype has ten or more counts. This sequence joins TRBV3-1 and TRBJ2-3; a weak D match, TRBD1 (5 bases). CDR1 and CDR2 (germline): LGHDT, YNNKEL (reference sequence). The ends were cut back, 0 bases at V and 2 bases at J, with 9 bases in the middle. CDR3 length: 15 amino acids. DNA for the CDR3: TGTGCCAGCAGCCAAGAGGACATTGCCACAGATACGCAGTATTTT. Its protein is CASSQEDIATDTQYF.

There are a few counts of this clonotype. The chain joins TRBV14 to TRBJ2-3; D not resolved. CDR3 size: 16 residues. V was trimmed by 1 base and J by 2 bases, leaving 13 bases between them. The germline gives CDR1 SGHDN, CDR2 FVKESK. The CDR3 DNA sequence: TGTGCCAGCAGCCAAGTTTTGACTGCCCTCACAGATACGCAGTATTTT. It yields the protein CASSQVLTALTDTQYF.